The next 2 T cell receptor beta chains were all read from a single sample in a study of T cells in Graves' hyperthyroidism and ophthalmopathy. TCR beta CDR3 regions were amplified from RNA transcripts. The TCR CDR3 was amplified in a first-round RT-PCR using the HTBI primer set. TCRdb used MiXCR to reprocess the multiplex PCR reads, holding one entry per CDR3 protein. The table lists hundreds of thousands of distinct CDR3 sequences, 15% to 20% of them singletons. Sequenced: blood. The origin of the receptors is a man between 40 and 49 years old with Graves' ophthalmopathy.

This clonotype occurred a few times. CDR3 residues: CASSESTRGDEKLFF. The CDR3 nucleotides read TGCGCCAGCAGTGAGTCTACCAGGGGAGATGAAAAACTGTTTTTT. This rearrangement joins TRBV10-1 to TRBJ1-4, with a tentative D call TRBD1 (6 bases). The CDR3 spans 15 residues. The germline V gene encodes CDR1 WNHNN and CDR2 SYGVQD (reference sequence). The V and J ends lost 0 bases and 6 bases respectively, with 11 bases between them.

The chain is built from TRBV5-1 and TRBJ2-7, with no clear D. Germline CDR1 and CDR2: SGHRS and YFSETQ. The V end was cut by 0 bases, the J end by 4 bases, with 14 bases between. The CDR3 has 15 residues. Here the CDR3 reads CASSLELRPRYEQYF. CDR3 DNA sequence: TGCGCCAGCAGCTTGGAATTGCGCCCTAGATACGAGCAGTACTTC.